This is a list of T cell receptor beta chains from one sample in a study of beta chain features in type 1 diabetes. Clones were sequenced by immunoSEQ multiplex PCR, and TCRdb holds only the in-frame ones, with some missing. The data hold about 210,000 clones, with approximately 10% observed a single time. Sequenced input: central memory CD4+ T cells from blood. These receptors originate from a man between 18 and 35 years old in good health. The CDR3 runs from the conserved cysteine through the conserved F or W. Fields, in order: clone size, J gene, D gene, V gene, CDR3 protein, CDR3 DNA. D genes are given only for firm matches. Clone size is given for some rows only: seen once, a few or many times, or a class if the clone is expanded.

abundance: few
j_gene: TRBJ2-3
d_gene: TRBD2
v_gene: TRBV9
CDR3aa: CASSPLAGGVDTQYF
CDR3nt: TGTGCCAGCAGCCCGCTAGCGGGAGGAGTCGATACGCAGTATTTT

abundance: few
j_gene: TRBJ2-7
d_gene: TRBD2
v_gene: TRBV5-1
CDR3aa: CASSHGTSGNYEQYF
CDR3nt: TGCGCCAGCAGCCACGGGACTAGCGGGAACTACGAGCAGTACTTC

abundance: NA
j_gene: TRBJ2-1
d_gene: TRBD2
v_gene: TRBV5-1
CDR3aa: CASSFGLAISSYNEQFF
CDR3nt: TGCGCCAGCAGCTTCGGACTAGCGATAAGCTCCTACAATGAGCAGTTCTTC

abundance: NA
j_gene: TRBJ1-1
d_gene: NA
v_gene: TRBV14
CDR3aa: CASSQYLGNTEAFF
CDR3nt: TGTGCCAGCAGCCAATACCTCGGGAACACTGAAGCTTTCTTT

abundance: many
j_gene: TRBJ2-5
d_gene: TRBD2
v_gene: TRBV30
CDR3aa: CAWSVLAGAVKTQYF
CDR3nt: TGTGCCTGGAGTGTACTTGCGGGAGCGGTAAAGACCCAGTACTTC

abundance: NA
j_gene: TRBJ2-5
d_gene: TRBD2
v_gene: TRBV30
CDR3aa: CAWSPGTSGQETQYF
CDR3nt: TGTGCCTGGAGTCCCGGGACTAGCGGCCAAGAGACCCAGTACTTC

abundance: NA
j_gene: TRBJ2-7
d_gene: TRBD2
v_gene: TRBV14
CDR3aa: CASSPWTSGSYEQYF
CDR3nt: TGTGCCAGCAGCCCCTGGACTAGCGGGAGCTACGAGCAGTACTTC

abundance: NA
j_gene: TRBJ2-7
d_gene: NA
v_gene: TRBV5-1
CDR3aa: CASSLVGGYEQYF
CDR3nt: TGCGCCAGCAGCTTGGTTGGGGGCTACGAGCAGTACTTC

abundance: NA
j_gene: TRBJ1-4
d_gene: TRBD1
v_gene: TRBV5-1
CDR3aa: CASSASGTGGEKLFF
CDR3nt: TGCGCCAGCAGCGCATCCGGGACAGGGGGTGAAAAACTGTTTTTT

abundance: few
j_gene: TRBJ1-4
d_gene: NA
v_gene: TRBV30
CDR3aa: CAWSLDRLNEKLFF
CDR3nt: TGTGCCTGGAGCCTTGACAGACTTAATGAAAAACTGTTTTTT

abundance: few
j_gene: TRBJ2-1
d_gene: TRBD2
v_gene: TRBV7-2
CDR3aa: CASSRRDYNYNEQFF
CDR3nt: TGTGCCAGCAGCCGCCGGGACTACAACTACAATGAGCAGTTCTTC

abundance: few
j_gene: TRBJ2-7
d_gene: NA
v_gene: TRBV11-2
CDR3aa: CASSLEAQRVSYEQYF
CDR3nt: TGTGCCAGCAGCTTAGAAGCCCAGCGGGTCTCCTACGAGCAGTACTTC

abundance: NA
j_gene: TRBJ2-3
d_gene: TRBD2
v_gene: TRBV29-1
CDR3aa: CSVSAGADTQYF
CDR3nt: TGCAGCGTTTCGGCGGGAGCAGATACGCAGTATTTT

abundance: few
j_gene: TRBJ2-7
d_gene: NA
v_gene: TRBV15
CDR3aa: CATSRDKGGYEQYF
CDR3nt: TGTGCCACCAGCAGAGACAAAGGAGGTTACGAGCAGTACTTC

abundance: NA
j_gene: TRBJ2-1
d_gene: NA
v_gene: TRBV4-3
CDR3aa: CASSQARVSHNEQFF
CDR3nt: TGCGCCAGCAGCCAAGCTCGCGTTAGCCACAATGAGCAGTTCTTC

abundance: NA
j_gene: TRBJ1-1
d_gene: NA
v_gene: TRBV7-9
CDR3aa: CASSLAQGRLNTEAFF
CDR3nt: TGTGCCAGCAGCTTAGCGCAAGGCAGATTAAACACTGAAGCTTTCTTT

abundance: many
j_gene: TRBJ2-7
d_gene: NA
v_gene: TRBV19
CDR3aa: CASSRDGPYEQYF
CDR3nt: TGTGCCAGTAGTCGGGATGGGCCCTACGAGCAGTACTTC

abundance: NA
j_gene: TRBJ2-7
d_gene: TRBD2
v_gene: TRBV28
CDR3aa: CASRAGGPYEQYF
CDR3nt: TGTGCCAGCAGAGCGGGAGGGCCATACGAGCAGTACTTC

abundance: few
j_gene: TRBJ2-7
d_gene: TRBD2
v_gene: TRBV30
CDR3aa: CAWSVAGAYEQYF
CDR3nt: TGTGCCTGGAGTGTGGCGGGAGCCTACGAGCAGTACTTC

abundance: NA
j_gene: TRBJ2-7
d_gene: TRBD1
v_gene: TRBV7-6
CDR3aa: CASSRGQGPREQYF
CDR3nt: TGTGCCAGCAGCCGAGGACAGGGTCCTCGAGAGCAGTACTTC

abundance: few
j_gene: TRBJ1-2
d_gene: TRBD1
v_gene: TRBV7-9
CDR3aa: CASSNDRVYGYTF
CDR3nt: TGTGCCAGCAGCAACGACAGGGTCTATGGCTACACCTTC

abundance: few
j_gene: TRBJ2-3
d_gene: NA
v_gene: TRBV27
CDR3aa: CASSRSRGDTQYF
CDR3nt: TGTGCCAGCAGCCGGTCCCGAGGGGATACGCAGTATTTT

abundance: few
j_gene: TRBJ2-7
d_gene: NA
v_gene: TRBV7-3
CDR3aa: CASSRDAAGEQYF
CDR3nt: TGTGCCAGCAGCAGGGACGCCGCCGGCGAGCAGTACTTC

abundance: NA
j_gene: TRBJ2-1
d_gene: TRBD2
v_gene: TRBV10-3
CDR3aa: CALSDSGRAVYNEQFF
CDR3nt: TGTGCCCTCAGTGATAGCGGGAGGGCCGTCTACAATGAGCAGTTCTTC

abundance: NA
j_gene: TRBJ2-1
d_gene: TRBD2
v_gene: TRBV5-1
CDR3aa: CASALSGYSYNEQFF
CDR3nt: TGCGCCAGCGCCCTTAGCGGGTACTCCTACAATGAGCAGTTCTTC

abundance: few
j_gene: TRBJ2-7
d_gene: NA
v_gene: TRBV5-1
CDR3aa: CASSLDLSYEQYF
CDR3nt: TGCGCCAGCAGCTTGGATCTCTCCTACGAGCAGTACTTC

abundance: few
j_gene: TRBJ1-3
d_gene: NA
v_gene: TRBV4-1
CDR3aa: CASSQDIGFLSGNTIYF
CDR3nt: TGCGCCAGCAGCCAAGATATCGGTTTCCTCTCTGGAAACACCATATATTTT

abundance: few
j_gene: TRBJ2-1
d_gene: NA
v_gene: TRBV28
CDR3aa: CASRGGNEQFF
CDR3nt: TGTGCCAGCAGAGGTGGAAATGAGCAGTTCTTC

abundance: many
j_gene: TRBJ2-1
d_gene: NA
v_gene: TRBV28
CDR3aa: CASREGLYNEQFF
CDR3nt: TGTGCCAGCAGGGAGGGGCTATACAATGAGCAGTTCTTC

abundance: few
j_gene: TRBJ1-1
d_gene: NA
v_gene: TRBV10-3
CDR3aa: CAISRDLNTEAFF
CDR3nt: TGTGCCATCAGTAGGGATCTGAACACTGAAGCTTTCTTT

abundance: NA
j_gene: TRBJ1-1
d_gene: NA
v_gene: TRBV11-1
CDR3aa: CASSSQQNTEAFF
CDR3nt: TGTGCCAGCAGCTCACAGCAGAACACTGAAGCTTTCTTT

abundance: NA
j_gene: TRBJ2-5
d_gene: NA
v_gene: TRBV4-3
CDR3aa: CASSPPGARETQYF
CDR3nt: TGCGCCAGCAGCCCTCCCGGGGCGAGGGAGACCCAGTACTTC

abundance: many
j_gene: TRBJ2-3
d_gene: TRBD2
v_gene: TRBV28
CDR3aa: CASRAGGDTDTQYF
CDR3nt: TGTGCCAGCAGGGCGGGAGGGGACACAGATACGCAGTATTTT

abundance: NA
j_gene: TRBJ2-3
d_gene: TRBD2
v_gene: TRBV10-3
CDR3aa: CAIGLATDTQYF
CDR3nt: TGTGCCATCGGACTAGCCACAGATACGCAGTATTTT

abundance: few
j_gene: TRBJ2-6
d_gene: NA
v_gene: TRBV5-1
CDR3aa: CASSLEGSGANVLTF
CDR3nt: TGCGCCAGCAGCTTGGAGGGCTCTGGGGCCAACGTCCTGACTTTC

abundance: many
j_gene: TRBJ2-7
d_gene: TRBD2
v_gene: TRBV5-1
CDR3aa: CASSPWGLAGGSPHEQYF
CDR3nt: TGCGCCAGCAGCCCCTGGGGACTAGCGGGAGGTTCTCCCCACGAGCAGTACTTC

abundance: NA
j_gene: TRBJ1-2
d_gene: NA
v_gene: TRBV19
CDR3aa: CASSMGTLYGYTF
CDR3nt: TGTGCCAGTAGTATGGGGACTCTTTATGGCTACACCTTC

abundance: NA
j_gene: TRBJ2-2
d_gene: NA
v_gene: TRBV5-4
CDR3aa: CASSLGSQLNTGELFF
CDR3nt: TGTGCCAGCAGCTTGGGATCTCAGCTGAACACCGGGGAGCTGTTTTTT

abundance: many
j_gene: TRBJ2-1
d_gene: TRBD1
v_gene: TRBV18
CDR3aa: CASSPDRDGYNEQFF
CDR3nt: TGTGCCAGCTCACCGGACAGGGATGGATACAATGAGCAGTTCTTC

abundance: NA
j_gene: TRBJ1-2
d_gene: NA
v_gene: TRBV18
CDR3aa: CASSEGHNYGYTF
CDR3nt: TGTGCCAGCTCGGAAGGGCATAACTATGGCTACACCTTC

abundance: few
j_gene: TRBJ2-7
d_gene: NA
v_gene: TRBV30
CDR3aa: CAWSRGRGYEQYF
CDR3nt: TGTGCCTGGAGCAGGGGCAGGGGTTACGAGCAGTACTTC

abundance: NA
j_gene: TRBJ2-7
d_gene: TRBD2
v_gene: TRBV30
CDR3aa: CAWILAGGNRDEQYF
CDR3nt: TGTGCCTGGATACTAGCGGGAGGGAACAGGGACGAGCAGTACTTC

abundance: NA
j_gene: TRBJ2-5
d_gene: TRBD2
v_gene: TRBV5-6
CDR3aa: CASSLALAGGETQYF
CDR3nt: TGTGCCAGCAGCTTGGCATTAGCGGGAGGAGAGACCCAGTACTTC

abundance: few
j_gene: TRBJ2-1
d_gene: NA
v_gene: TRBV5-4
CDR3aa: CASSSPGDFNYNEQFF
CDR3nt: TGTGCCAGCAGCAGTCCGGGGGACTTCAATTACAATGAGCAGTTCTTC